This entry is about one T cell receptor beta chain. This clone was observed a single time. Its antigen is currently not known. There are no base qualities to consult, and no much larger clone falls within one base. In total, more than 500 healthy bone marrow donors made up the cohort. At the time of sampling, all cohort members were nominally healthy, though unrecorded immune exposures were likely present. The donor was CMV seropositive and belonged to the group of a few hundred seropositive cohort members. Each donor provided a peripheral blood sample, and peripheral blood mononuclear cells were used for TCR beta sequencing. The Qiagen DNeasy Blood Extraction Kit was used to extract genomic DNA from the blood cell samples. Libraries were constructed by the immunoSEQ multiplex PCR assay. For the multiplex PCR, a mixture combining 60 forward primers for TCR Vbeta segments and 13 reverse primers for TCR Jbeta segments was used. The CDR3 region of rearranged TCR beta genes was amplified from genomic DNA by a multiplex PCR assay. Amplified TCR beta libraries were sequenced as 87-base-pair reads on the Illumina HiSeq System. The original methods were these. Across the 700 or so repertoires, a later analysis counted some 81 million unique TCR beta chains, roughly 11 million of which were shared by at least two donors. Raw reads were error-corrected and collapsed into unique sequences by a nearest-neighbor algorithm in which closely related sequences were merged to remove PCR and sequencing errors. To assign V, D and J gene segments, CDR3 sequences were aligned to IMGT reference sequences. For a sequence to be retained, a match of at least six nucleotides was required to both a V gene segment and a J gene segment. Rearrangements were classified as productive when the CDR3 lacked stop codons and remained in frame with V and J, and all other rearrangements were classified as non-productive. CDR3 was defined by IMGT convention, running from the second conserved V-encoded cysteine to the conserved J-encoded phenylalanine. In an earlier analysis of around 570 of the donors, sequences lacking an unambiguous match to a single V gene segment were excluded. In an earlier analysis of several hundred of the donors, V segments were called functional above 56.7% productive rearrangements and were called segregating when the between-donor standard deviation exceeded 5%. A statistical classification framework was built to diagnose cytomegalovirus status from the catalog of TCR beta chain sequences. A later analysis assigned V and J genes by comparing TCR nucleotide sequences with IMGT/GENE-DB human TR gene sequences. A later analysis assigned CDR3 sequences and most-parsimonious VDJ recombination scenarios with the TCRdist pipeline. In a later analysis, each TCR beta chain was defined by its CDR3 amino acid sequence together with its V-gene family, and reads without a unique V-gene family were excluded. In a later analysis, some 600 highly shared, low-generation-probability nucleotide sequences were removed to address suspected cross-contamination and a sequencing artifact. A later analysis calculated a clonal expansion index for each public chain from normalized within-repertoire ranks of inferred template counts. Generation probabilities in a later analysis came from a VDJ recombination model fitted to out-of-frame rearrangements, and those results were checked against IGoR. Hypergeometric tests were used in a later analysis to score TCR-TCR, TCR-HLA and TCR-CMV co-occurrence, with a repertoire-size bias correction applied to the TCR pairs. In a later analysis, false discovery rates were estimated by permuting HLA or CMV assignments 20 times. A later analysis grouped co-occurring TCRs with DBSCAN, adding TCRdist sequence similarity when clustering within HLA-allele-positive subsets. Repertoires with fewer than 30,000 or more than 120,000 public chains, plus five repertoires with anomalous nucleotide sharing, were excluded from co-occurrence clustering. TCRdb stores this immuneACCESS table with in-frame sequences only. Part of the clones is absent; in the studies checked, under half of the shortfall reflects unresolved V genes, and no reason is known for the rest. That table supplies the V and J calls and clone size; D and trimming were determined from the DNA. The table for this sample lists under 150,000 clones; over 60% of them were counted only once. The top ten clones comprise approximately 4.3% of the sample.

These data are taken from a study of cytomegalovirus exposure and HLA in healthy donors (dated by TCRdb to about 2017). General notes on the study: An earlier analysis of 587 of the donors reported approximately 300 Gb of sequence data and 117 million unique TCR beta sequences obtained from around 190 million T cells. The study profiled the T cell repertoires of 500 to 800 subjects by immunosequencing and related them to cytomegalovirus serostatus. Donor age, sex, ethnicity and CMV serostatus were compiled alongside the repertoire data. All discovery cohort repertoires had been generated on a single sequencing platform. In a later genetic analysis, genome-wide SNP genotypes for about three fifths of the roughly 670 donors were used, and that subset was treated as a discovery cohort. Typing coverage differed by locus: A, B, C, DRB1 and DQB1 were typed in about 620-640 donors, DQA1 in 522, DPA1 in roughly 590, and DPB1 in just under 490. To study patterns of TCR occurrence, a later analysis re-analyzed previously published TCR beta repertoires from under 750 donors and added high-resolution HLA genotyping. In addition to the first cohort of 666 subjects, a separate validation cohort of around 110 different subjects was used. Roughly 5 DR-DQ haplotypes were handled as single units for association and clustering because linkage in the cohort was strong. Of the 398 genotyped donors, around 81% fell in the genetic ancestry cluster associated with self-reported Caucasian donors. In the later analysis, no new phenotypic data were used to find candidate immune exposures; instead, reliance was placed on TCR beta sequences and their occurrence across donors. Around 330 gigabases of sequencing data and around 85 million unique TCR sequences made up an early release that covered 500 to 700 HLA-typed donors. An earlier analysis of a few hundred of the donors applied high-throughput TCR beta sequencing to assess whether each TCR beta V gene segment acted as functional or pseudogenic. Among about 390 genotyped donors of the cohort, an average of around 240,000 unique TCR beta nucleotide sequences were sequenced per donor, roughly 18% of them non-productive. To predict cytomegalovirus infection status, the study brought together high-throughput TCR immunosequencing, statistical association of individual TCRs with disease status, and machine learning. The study aimed to test whether signatures of past pathogen exposure could be identified by cataloging public T cell receptors. Class I and class II HLA loci were covered by the typing at four-digit resolution.

General conclusions and limits of the study: When HLA alleles, especially DR and DQ, strongly co-occurred, attributing TCR associations to individual alleles was difficult. According to the authors, the approach could potentially be generalized to other disease states and immunological phenotypes. CMV serostatus was the only immune exposure information available for the cohort. A total of roughly 160 TCR beta chains were listed by the study as associated with cytomegalovirus. Some IMGT-functional V segments, including TRBV6-2 and TRBV6-3, could not be distinguished by the 87-base-pair reads and were therefore excluded. An association between a missense DCLRE1C variant and V-gene and J-gene trimming of TCR beta chains was found in a later genetic analysis and replicated in an independent cohort. A further reported finding was that TCR beta sequences accurately predicted the HLA-A and HLA-B alleles for most subjects in the first cohort. A cluster of highly shared sequence variants was judged likely to be a technical artifact of the sequencing pipeline. According to a later analysis, TCR association rates differed among HLA loci, with DRB1 alleles showing the most associated TCRs and HLA-C alleles showing the fewest. Presence/absence analyses assumed roughly uniform sequencing depth across donors, an assumption that may not hold. In a later analysis, most CMV-associated TCR beta chains were found to appear HLA-restricted, with HLA associations seemingly driven largely by CMV exposure. In a later analysis, some 18,000 TCR beta sequences were associated with specific HLA alleles at a false discovery rate of 0.05. In a later analysis, HLA-associated TCR beta chains were found to be more clonally expanded and to have lower generation probabilities than equally common non-associated chains. In a later genetic analysis, fewer N-insertions in productive TCRs were reported among donors in an Asian-associated ancestry cluster than the roughly 700-donor mean. Linkage disequilibrium might explain the correlated functional status among segregating V segments, but an unknown experimental factor could not be ruled out. Several of the top co-occurrence clusters appeared to be linked to parvovirus B19, influenza, CMV and Epstein-Barr virus, according to a later analysis. In both the original and validation cohorts, the classifier was reported to diagnose cytomegalovirus status with high specificity and sensitivity. While some public TCRs were present in many individuals, most TCR sequences turned up only very rarely across donors. In an earlier analysis of approximately 600 of the donors, most TCR beta V segments were observed in productive rearrangements about 87% or about 30% of the time, broadly matching IMGT annotations. Because counts were too low, about 17 rarely observed V segments, including chromosome 9 orphons, were excluded from the earlier analysis of around 590 of the donors. This cohort had only TCR beta chains sequenced, and the lack of alpha or paired-chain data limited which features could be detected. Because HLA typing was missing for some donors at each locus, association tests included only the typed subset. In vitro tests confirmed that three of the cytomegalovirus-associated TCR beta chains recognize cytomegalovirus antigens.

Per the germline V gene (reference sequence), GTSNPN is the CDR1 and SVGIG is the CDR2. The cysteine opens and the phenylalanine closes a CDR3 of 17 amino acids. Of the read, only the CDR3 DNA is kept; its 51 bases are in frame from base 1. Clipping removes 1 base from V and 4 bases from J, with 6 as the unmatched junction base count. The sample taken for sequencing was PBMCs. The chain links TRBV30 with TRBJ2-1, and TRBD2 aligns with 14 junction nucleotides. The TCR sequence derives from a man aged 30 to 45 in good health and CMV-seropositive. The CDR3 amino acid sequence is: CAWSGRLAGGPYNEQFF. The DNA sequence is TGTGCCTGGAGTGGAAGACTAGCGGGGGGGCCGTACAATGAGCAGTTCTTC.